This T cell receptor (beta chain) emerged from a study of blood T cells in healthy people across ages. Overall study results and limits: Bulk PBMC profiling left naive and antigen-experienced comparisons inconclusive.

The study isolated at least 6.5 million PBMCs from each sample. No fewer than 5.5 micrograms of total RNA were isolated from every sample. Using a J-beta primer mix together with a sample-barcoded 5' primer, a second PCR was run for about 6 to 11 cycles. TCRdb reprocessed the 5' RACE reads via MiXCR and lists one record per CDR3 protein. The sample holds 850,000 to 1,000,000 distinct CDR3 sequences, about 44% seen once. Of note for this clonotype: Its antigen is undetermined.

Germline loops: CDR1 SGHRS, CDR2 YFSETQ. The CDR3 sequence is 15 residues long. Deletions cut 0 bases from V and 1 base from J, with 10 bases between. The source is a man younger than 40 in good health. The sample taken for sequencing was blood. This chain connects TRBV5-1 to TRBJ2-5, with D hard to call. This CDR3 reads CASSLDQNFQETQYF. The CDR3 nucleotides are TGCGCCAGCAGCTTGGACCAGAATTTCCAAGAGACCCAGTACTTC.